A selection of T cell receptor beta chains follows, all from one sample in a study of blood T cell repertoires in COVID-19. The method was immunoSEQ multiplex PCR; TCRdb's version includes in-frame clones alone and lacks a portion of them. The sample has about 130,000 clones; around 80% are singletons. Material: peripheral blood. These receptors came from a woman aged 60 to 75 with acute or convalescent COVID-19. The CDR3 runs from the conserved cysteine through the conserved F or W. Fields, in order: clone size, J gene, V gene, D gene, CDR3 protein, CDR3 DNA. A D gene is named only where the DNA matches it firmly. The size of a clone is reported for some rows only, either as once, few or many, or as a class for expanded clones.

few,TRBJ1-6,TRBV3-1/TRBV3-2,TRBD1,CASSDTGGIRNSPLHF,TGTGCCAGCAGTGACACAGGGGGCATACGGAATTCACCCCTCCACTTT
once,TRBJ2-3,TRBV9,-,CASSVSITSTDTQYF,TGTGCCAGCAGCGTATCTATCACTAGCACAGATACGCAGTATTTT
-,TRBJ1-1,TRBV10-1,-,CASSDSTGTEAFF,TGCGCCAGCAGTGACTCAACGGGCACTGAAGCTTTCTTT
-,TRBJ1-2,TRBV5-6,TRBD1,CASSSTGDYGYTF,TGTGCCAGCAGTTCGACAGGGGACTATGGCTACACCTTC
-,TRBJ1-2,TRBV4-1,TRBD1,CASSQDLDRGAYGYTF,TGCGCCAGCAGCCAAGACCTGGACAGGGGAGCCTATGGCTACACCTTC
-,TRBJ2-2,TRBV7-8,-,CASSPFGELFF,TGTGCCAGCAGCCCCTTCGGGGAGCTGTTTTTT
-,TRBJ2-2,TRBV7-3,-,CASSLKRGTSLTLNTGELFF,TGTGCCAGCAGCTTAAAACGCGGGACTTCACTAACCTTGAACACCGGGGAGCTGTTTTTT
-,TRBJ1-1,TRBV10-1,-,CASSESRGTEAFF,TGCGCCAGCAGTGAGTCGCGGGGGACTGAAGCTTTCTTT
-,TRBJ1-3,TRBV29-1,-,CSVTQYYSGNTIYF,TGCAGCGTTACACAGTATTACTCTGGAAACACCATATATTTT
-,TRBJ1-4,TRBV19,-,CASSILPTATNEKLFF,TGTGCCAGTAGTATCCTACCCACAGCAACTAATGAAAAACTGTTTTTT
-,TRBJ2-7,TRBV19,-,CATKDGGRVEQYF,TGTGCCACCAAGGACGGGGGACGGGTCGAGCAGTACTTC
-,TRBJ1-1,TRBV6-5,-,CASSSTENTEAFF,TGTGCCAGCAGCTCAACAGAGAACACTGAAGCTTTCTTT
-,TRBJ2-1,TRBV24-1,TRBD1,CATSDGDRAIMDEQFF,TGTGCCACCAGTGATGGCGACAGGGCCATCATGGATGAGCAGTTCTTC
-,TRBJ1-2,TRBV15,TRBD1,CATSWKYTGVSGYTF,TGTGCCACCAGCTGGAAGTACACAGGGGTTTCTGGCTACACCTTC
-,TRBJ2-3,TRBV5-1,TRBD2,CASTNWGGSGATDTQYF,TGCGCCAGCACCAATTGGGGTGGTAGCGGGGCCACAGATACGCAGTATTTT
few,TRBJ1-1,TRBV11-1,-,CASSLLRGQKTEAFF,TGTGCCAGCAGCTTATTGCGGGGGCAAAAGACTGAAGCTTTCTTT
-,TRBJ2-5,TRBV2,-,CASTRTEQETQYF,TGTGCCAGCACCCGGACAGAACAAGAGACCCAGTACTTC
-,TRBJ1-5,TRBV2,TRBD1,CASSERDSPWPQHF,TGTGCCAGCAGTGAAAGGGACAGCCCTTGGCCCCAGCATTTT
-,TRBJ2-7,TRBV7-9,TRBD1,CASSLQGAEQYF,TGTGCCAGCAGCTTACAGGGGGCCGAGCAGTACTTC
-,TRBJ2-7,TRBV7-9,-,CASSLYTGTSYEQYF,TGTGCCAGCAGCTTATACACAGGTACTTCCTACGAGCAGTACTTC
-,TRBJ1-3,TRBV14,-,CASRGHLGNTIYF,TGTGCCAGCAGGGGACACCTAGGAAACACCATATATTTT
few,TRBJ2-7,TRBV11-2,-,CASSLDGGREQYF,TGTGCCAGCAGCTTAGACGGGGGTAGAGAGCAGTACTTC
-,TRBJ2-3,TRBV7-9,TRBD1,CASSFGGRGSLSTDTQYF,TGTGCCAGCAGCTTTGGTGGCAGGGGGTCGCTAAGCACAGATACGCAGTATTTT
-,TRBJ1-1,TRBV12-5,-,CASGGHLMNTEAFF,TGTGCTAGTGGGGGACACCTCATGAACACTGAAGCTTTCTTT